This TCR beta chain was sequenced for a study of blood T cell repertoires in COVID-19. V lost 1 base, J lost 2 bases, and 2 bases stayed unmatched. Germline V gene data show CDR1 as SGHRS and CDR2 as YFSETQ. The CDR3 is 16 residues long. Sequenced by immunoSEQ multiplex PCR; TCRdb stores in-frame clones only, minus some. The data hold under 200,000 clones, with 70% to 90% observed a single time. The sample consisted of peripheral blood. The rearrangement uses TRBV5-1 and TRBJ2-1, with 11 positions matching TRBD2. The sequence was obtained from a man aged 40-49 years with active or convalescent COVID-19. The CDR3 DNA sequence: TGCGCCAGCAGCTTGTCGGGACTAGCGGCCTACAATGAGCAGTTCTTC. This translates into CASSLSGLAAYNEQFF.